This TCR beta chain was retrieved from a study of Ad26.COV2.S vaccination and SARS-CoV-2 variants. Study-level background: Sample donor was a member of the COV1001 Ad26.COV2.S trial arm. Donor got 5x10^10 or 1x10^11 viral particles of Ad26.COV2.S.

Study-level findings and limits: Vaccine and placebo recipients had similar non-spike TCR breadth.

Germline V lookup: CDR1 SGDLS, CDR2 YYNGEE. The CDR3 sequence is 14 residues long. The V gene end was trimmed by 0 bases and the J gene end by 7 bases; junction bases not matched to a gene: 6. Clones were sequenced by immunoSEQ multiplex PCR, and TCRdb holds only the in-frame ones, with some missing. This table holds 430,000 or so clones, roughly 89% found once. Worth noting for this clone: Its antigen is not identified.

Sample treatment: 15 to 20 received Ad26.COV2.S at low or high dose, single or two shots; roughly five received placebo; per-sample allocation not given. After the first vaccine or placebo injection, samples were drawn on day 63. The sample here was peripheral blood, taken in a trial of Ad26.COV2.S vaccine versus placebo. The receptor was derived from a person aged 18-65 years who received the Ad26.COV2.S COVID-19 vaccine or a placebo. This rearrangement joins TRBV9 to TRBJ1-2, with 7 positions matching TRBD1. The CDR3 DNA reads as TGTGCCAGCAGCGTAGACGGGCAGGGGGGTGGCTACACCTTC. It yields the protein CASSVDGQGGGYTF.